The 5 T cell receptor beta chains below come from one sample, sequenced in a study of blood T cell repertoires in COVID-19. Generated by immunoSEQ multiplex PCR, the TCRdb table keeps only in-frame clones and is missing some. The sample carries 200,000 to 250,000 clones, approximately 80% recorded once. Sample: PBMCs or T cells enriched from blood (not recorded which). The receptors were gathered from a man between 60 and 70 years old who had recovered from COVID-19.

The genes are TRBV11-2 and TRBJ2-7; D perhaps matches TRBD1 (6 bases). The CDR3 covers 12 residues. The V and J ends lost 6 bases and 1 base respectively, with 7 bases between them. The germline gives CDR1 SGHAT, CDR2 FQNNGV. CDR3: CASRDSSYEQYF. In DNA form, the CDR3 reads TGTGCCAGCAGGGACAGTTCCTACGAGCAGTACTTC.

The chain has TRBV24-1 and TRBJ1-2, with 8 bases matching TRBD1. Germline-derived CDR1 and CDR2 are KGHDR and SFDVKD. Trimming took 1 base from V and 5 from J; bases not matched to a gene: 8. This CDR3 is built from 16 residues. The CDR3 coding sequence is TGTGCCACCAGTGATTTTGGACAGGGAGGATATTATGGCTACACCTTC. Translating gives CATSDFGQGGYYGYTF.

The chain recombines TRBV2 with TRBJ2-7, with D possibly matching TRBD1 (6 bases). CDR3 length: 14 amino acids. Germline values: CDR1 SNHLY, CDR2 FYNNEI. The ends were cut back, 1 base at V and 2 bases at J, with 9 bases in the middle. CDR3 amino acids: CASSEGTEAYEQYF. The CDR3 DNA is TGTGCCAGCAGTGAAGGGACAGAAGCCTACGAGCAGTACTTC. Full variable domain (rest looked up from reference TRBV2 and TRBJ2-7): EPEVTQTPSHQVTQMGQEVILRCVPISNHLYFYWYRQILGQKVEFLVSFYNNEISEKSEIFDDQFSVERPDGSNFTLKIRSTKLEDSAMYFCASSEGTEAYEQYFGPGTRLTVT.

This CDR3 reads CAATSGGPGETQYF. The CDR3 region has the DNA TGTGCCGCAACCTCGGGGGGGCCGGGGGAGACCCAGTACTTC. This chain connects TRBV10-3 to TRBJ2-5; 8 positions agree with TRBD2. This CDR3 spans 14 amino acids. The V and J ends lost 11 bases and 5 bases, in that order; junction bases with no gene match: 13. Germline loops: CDR1 ENHRY, CDR2 SYGVKD.

This chain uses TRBV7-9 with TRBJ1-3; D remains ambiguous. The CDR3 contains 13 residues. The V end was cut by 6 bases, the J end by 0 bases, with 6 bases between. CDR1 and CDR2 from the germline V gene are SEHNR and FQNEAQ (reference sequence). The CDR3: CASRHPSGNTIYF. DNA for the CDR3: TGTGCCAGCAGACACCCCTCTGGAAACACCATATATTTT.